Reported below is one T cell receptor (beta chain). The sample originates from a study of blood T cell repertoires in COVID-19. For the study at large: Spain, Italy and the United States supplied samples that represented acute and convalescent COVID-19. Sources were T cells, B-cell-depleted T cells, or PBMCs; the material itself was cDNA or gDNA.

Per the authors' pipeline: Estimation of nucleated cell counts relied on the amplification of reference gene primers. Libraries were prepared by immunoSEQ multiplex PCR; TCRdb keeps only in-frame clonotypes and omits some of them. For V, J and clone size, that table is used; D and trimming come from the DNA. The sample holds approximately 250,000 clones, roughly 85% seen once. Patients from Seattle were sampled longitudinally, starting during active infection. This TCR was sampled from a man aged 50 or older with COVID-19, enrolled during active disease. The specimen sequenced was peripheral blood.

CDR3 nucleotides: TGCGCCAGCAGCCTAGGACTAGCGGGGGAGACCCCGACTCTGAGGGAAAACATTCAGTACTTC. Translating it yields CASSLGLAGETPTLRENIQYF. The V and J genes are TRBV5-1 and TRBJ2-4; TRBD2 matches 13 bases. CDR3 size: 21 residues. The V and J ends lost 4 bases and 5 bases, in that order; junction bases with no gene match: 21. The germline gives CDR1 SGHRS, CDR2 YFSETQ.